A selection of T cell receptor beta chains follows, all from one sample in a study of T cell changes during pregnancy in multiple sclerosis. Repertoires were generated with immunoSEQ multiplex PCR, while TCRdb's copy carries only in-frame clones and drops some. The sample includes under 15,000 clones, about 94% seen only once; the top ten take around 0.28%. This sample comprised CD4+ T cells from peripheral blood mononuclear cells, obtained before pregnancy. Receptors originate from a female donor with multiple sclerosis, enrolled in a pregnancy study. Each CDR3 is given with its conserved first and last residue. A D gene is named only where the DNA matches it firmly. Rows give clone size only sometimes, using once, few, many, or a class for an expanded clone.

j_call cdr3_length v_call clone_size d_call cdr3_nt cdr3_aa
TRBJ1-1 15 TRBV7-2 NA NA TGTGCCAGCAGCCCACATCCAGGGGCGGGCACTGAAGCTTTCTTT CASSPHPGAGTEAFF
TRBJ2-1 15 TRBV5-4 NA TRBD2 TGTGCCAGCAGGACTAGCGGGGGGATCTACAATGAGCAGTTCTTC CASRTSGGIYNEQFF
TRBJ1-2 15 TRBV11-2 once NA TGTGCCAGCAGCTTAGTTGGTCCAGGGTTGGATGGCTACACCTTC CASSLVGPGLDGYTF
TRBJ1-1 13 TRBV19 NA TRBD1 TGTGCCAGTACCCGACAGGGTATGGCTGAAGCTTTCTTT CASTRQGMAEAFF
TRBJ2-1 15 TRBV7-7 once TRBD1 TGTGCTAGCAGCTTAGCGGGACAGGGGTCCAATGAGCAGTTCTTC CASSLAGQGSNEQFF
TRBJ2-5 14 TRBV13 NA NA TGTGCCAGCAGCTATCTCGGGGTCCGAGAGACCCAGTACTTC CASSYLGVRETQYF
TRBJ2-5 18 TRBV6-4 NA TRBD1 TGTGCCAAGAGTAGTGACCCCGTAGAGAAGGGGGCTGGAGAGACCCAGTACTTC CAKSSDPVEKGAGETQYF
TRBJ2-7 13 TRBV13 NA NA TGTGCCAGCAGAGTCGGGGGATCCTACGAGCAGTACTTC CASRVGGSYEQYF
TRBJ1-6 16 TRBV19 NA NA TGTGCCAGTAGTAGCTCCCGGGACTCGTTTAATTCACCCCTCCACTTT CASSSSRDSFNSPLHF
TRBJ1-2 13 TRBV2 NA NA TGTGCCAGCAGACCTGGACAGTTCTATGGCTACACCTTC CASRPGQFYGYTF
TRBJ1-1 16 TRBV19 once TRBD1 TGTGCCAGTACTCCGGTCCCTACAGGGGCGAGCACTGAAGCTTTCTTT CASTPVPTGASTEAFF
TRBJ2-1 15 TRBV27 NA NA TGTGCCAGCAGTTTATCGGGGGCCTCCTACAATGAGCAGTTCTTC CASSLSGASYNEQFF
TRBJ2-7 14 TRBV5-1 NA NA TGCGCCAGCAGCTTCCGGGGTTGGCTCTACGAGCAGTACTTC CASSFRGWLYEQYF
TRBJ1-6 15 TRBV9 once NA TGTGCCAGCAGCCCCAGTTCCGGGTATAATTCACCCCTCCACTTT CASSPSSGYNSPLHF
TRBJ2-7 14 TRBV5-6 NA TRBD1 TGTGCCAGCAGCTTGGGAACAGGGGTCCGCGAGCAGTACTTC CASSLGTGVREQYF
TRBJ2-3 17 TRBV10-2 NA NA TGCGCCAGCAGTGAGAGGGGGCCCCCGGGACTTAGGGATACGCAGTATTTT CASSERGPPGLRDTQYF
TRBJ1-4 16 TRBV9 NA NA TGTGCCAGCAGCCCCGGGTCCCACGCCCTTAATGAAAAACTGTTTTTT CASSPGSHALNEKLFF
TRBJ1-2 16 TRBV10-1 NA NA TGCGCCAGCAGTGACGGGGGGGCAGCAGTTTACTATGGCTACACCTTC CASSDGGAAVYYGYTF
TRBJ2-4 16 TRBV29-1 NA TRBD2 TGCAGACCGGGACTAGCGGGGAGCCTAGCCAAAAACATTCAGTACTTC CRPGLAGSLAKNIQYF
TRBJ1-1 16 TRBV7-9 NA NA TGTGCCAGCAGCTTAGGGGCCACGACCTGGAACACTGAAGCTTTCTTT CASSLGATTWNTEAFF
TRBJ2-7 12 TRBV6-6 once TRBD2 TGTGCCAGCTGGGGCGGGGGGTACGAGCAGTACTTC CASWGGGYEQYF
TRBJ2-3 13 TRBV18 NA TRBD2 TGTGCCAGCCGACTAGCGGGGGCAGATACGCAGTATTTT CASRLAGADTQYF